The rows below give T cell receptor beta chains drawn from one sample of a study of shared clonotypes between healthy human individuals. Repertoires were generated with immunoSEQ multiplex PCR, while TCRdb's copy carries only in-frame clones and drops some. The sample includes fewer than 550,000 clones, approximately 79% of them seen just once. The specimen sequenced was PBMCs. These receptors were taken from a woman in her thirties or forties in good health. Some clones in this sample may be carry-over from other donors' samples. Each CDR3 is given with its conserved first and last residue. Fields, in order: CDR3 DNA, CDR3 protein, clone size, J gene, D gene, V gene. The D gene is left open where the match is weak. The listing skips clone size in some rows; elsewhere it reads once, few, many or a size class.

TGCGCCAGCAGCTTGGACCCACTAATCCCCGAGCAGTACTTC	CASSLDPLIPEQYF	-	TRBJ2-7	-	TRBV5-1
TGTGCCTGGAGAACCGGACTACATTACAATGAGCAGTTCTTC	CAWRTGLHYNEQFF	-	TRBJ2-1	-	TRBV30
TGTGCCAGCAGCGCCAGGGGGGATAATGAAGCTTTCTTT	CASSARGDNEAFF	few	TRBJ1-1	TRBD1	TRBV9
TGTGCCAGCAGTCCGATCGATTACCGATGGACCTATGGCTACACCTTC	CASSPIDYRWTYGYTF	-	TRBJ1-2	-	TRBV2
TGTGCCATCAGTGGCGGGACTAGGGACTACGAGCAGTACTTC	CAISGGTRDYEQYF	-	TRBJ2-7	TRBD2	TRBV10-3
TGCGCCAGCAGCCAAGAAGGGACAGGGGGCGCTGAGACCCAGTACTTC	CASSQEGTGGAETQYF	many	TRBJ2-5	TRBD1	TRBV4-1
TGTGCCAGCAGTTTAGCCCAGGGACTTGCCCACGAGCAGTACTTC	CASSLAQGLAHEQYF	-	TRBJ2-7	-	TRBV27
TGTGCCAGCAGTAAACTAGCGGGAGGGCCAGATACGCAGTATTTT	CASSKLAGGPDTQYF	few	TRBJ2-3	TRBD2	TRBV28
TGTGCCAGCAGCTTAGGGAGGACCGGGGAGCTGTTTTTT	CASSLGRTGELFF	-	TRBJ2-2	-	TRBV7-3
TGTGCCAGCAGCACCTGGACAGGGATTCACACCTTC	CASSTWTGIHTF	-	TRBJ1-2	TRBD1	TRBV5-5
TGTGCCAGCAGAGGACAGGGGAAAGGAGGCTACACCTTC	CASRGQGKGGYTF	-	TRBJ1-2	TRBD1	TRBV28
TGCGCCAGCAGCTTCGGGCTGGGGTCTAATGAAAAACTGTTTTTT	CASSFGLGSNEKLFF	-	TRBJ1-4	-	TRBV5-1
TGTGCCAGCAGCCAAGGGATTGCGAACACTGAAGCTTTCTTT	CASSQGIANTEAFF	-	TRBJ1-1	-	TRBV4-2
TGTGCCAGCAACCGAGACAGGGGGCAGGATGAGCAGTTCTTC	CASNRDRGQDEQFF	-	TRBJ2-1	TRBD1	TRBV6-6
TGCAGCGTAACCCGGAGTGCCAATGAGCAGTTCTTC	CSVTRSANEQFF	-	TRBJ2-1	-	TRBV29-1
TGTGCCAGCAGACGACTCCTAAGCTCCTACGAGCAGTACTTC	CASRRLLSSYEQYF	-	TRBJ2-7	-	TRBV6-6
TGTGCCAGCAGCTTGGGGGCCGGGGACTATGGCTACACCTTC	CASSLGAGDYGYTF	-	TRBJ1-2	-	TRBV5-5
TGTGCCAGCAGTAGGAACGCTGAGTCAGAGACCCAGTACTTC	CASSRNAESETQYF	-	TRBJ2-5	-	TRBV28
TGTGCCTGGACCTTGGGAGGAGTCTACGAGCAGTACTTC	CAWTLGGVYEQYF	-	TRBJ2-7	-	TRBV30
TGTGCCAGTAATCCGGCGGGGGCTACTAACTATGGCTACACCTTC	CASNPAGATNYGYTF	few	TRBJ1-2	-	TRBV19